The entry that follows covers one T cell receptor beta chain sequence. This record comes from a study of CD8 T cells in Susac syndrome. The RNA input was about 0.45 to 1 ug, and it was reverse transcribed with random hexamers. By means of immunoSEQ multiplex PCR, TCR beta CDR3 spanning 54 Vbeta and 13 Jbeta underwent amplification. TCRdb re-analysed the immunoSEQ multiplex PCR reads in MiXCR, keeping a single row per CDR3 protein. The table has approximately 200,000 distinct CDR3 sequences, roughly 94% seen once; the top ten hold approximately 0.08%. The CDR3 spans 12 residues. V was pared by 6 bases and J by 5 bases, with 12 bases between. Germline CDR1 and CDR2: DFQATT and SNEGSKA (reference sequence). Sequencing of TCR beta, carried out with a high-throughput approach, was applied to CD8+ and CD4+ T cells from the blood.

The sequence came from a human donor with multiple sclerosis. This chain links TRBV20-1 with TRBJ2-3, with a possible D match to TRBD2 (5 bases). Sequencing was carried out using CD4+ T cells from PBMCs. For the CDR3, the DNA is TGCAGTGCACCGGGGTGGAGAGATACGCAGTATTTT. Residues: CSAPGWRDTQYF.